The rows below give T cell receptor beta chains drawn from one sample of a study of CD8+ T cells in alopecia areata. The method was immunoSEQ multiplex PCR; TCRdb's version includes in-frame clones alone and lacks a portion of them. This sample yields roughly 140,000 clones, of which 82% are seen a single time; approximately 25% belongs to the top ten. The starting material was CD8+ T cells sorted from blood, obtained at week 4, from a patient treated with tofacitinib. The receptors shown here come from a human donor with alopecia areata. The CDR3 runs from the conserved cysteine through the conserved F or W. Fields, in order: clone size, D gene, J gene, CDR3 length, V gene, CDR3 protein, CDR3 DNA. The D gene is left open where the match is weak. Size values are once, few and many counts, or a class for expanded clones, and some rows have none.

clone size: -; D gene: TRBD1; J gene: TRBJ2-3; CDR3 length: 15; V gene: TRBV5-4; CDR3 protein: CASSGGTGRVDTQYF; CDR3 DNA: TGTGCCAGCAGCGGCGGGACAGGGAGGGTGGATACGCAGTATTTT
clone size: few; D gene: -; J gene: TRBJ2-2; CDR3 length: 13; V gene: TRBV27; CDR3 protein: CASSPGIAGELFF; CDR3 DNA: TGTGCCAGCAGTCCAGGAATAGCCGGGGAGCTGTTTTTT
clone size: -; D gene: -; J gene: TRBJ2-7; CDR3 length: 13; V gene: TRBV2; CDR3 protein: CASSEEQGYEQYF; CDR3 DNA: TGTGCCAGCAGTGAGGAGCAGGGCTACGAGCAGTACTTC
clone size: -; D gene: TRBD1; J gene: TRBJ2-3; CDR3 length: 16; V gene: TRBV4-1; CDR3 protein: CASSQADRADTDTQYF; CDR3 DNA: TGCGCCAGCAGCCAAGCGGACAGGGCTGACACAGATACGCAGTATTTT
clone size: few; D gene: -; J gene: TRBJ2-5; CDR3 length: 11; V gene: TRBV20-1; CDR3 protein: CSAPYGETQYF; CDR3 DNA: TGCAGTGCTCCCTACGGAGAGACCCAGTACTTC
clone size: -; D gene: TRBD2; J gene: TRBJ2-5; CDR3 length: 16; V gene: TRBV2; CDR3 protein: CASRGQGTSSRETQYF; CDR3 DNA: TGTGCCAGCAGGGGACAAGGGACTAGCTCCCGCGAGACCCAGTACTTC
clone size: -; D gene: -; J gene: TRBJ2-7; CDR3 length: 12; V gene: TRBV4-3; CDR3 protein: CASSLPENEQYF; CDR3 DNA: TGCGCCAGCAGCCTCCCGGAAAACGAGCAGTACTTC
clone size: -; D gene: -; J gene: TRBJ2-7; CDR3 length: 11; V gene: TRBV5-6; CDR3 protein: CASSFGGEQYF; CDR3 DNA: TGTGCCAGCAGCTTTGGGGGCGAGCAGTACTTC
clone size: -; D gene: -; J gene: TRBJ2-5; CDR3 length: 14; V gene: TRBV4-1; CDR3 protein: CASSLRDSEETQYF; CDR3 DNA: TGCGCCAGCAGCCTTCGGGACTCTGAGGAGACCCAGTACTTC
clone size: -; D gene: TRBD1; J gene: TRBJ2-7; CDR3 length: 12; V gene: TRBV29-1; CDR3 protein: CSVGGQDYEQYF; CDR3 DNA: TGCAGCGTTGGCGGACAGGACTACGAGCAGTACTTC
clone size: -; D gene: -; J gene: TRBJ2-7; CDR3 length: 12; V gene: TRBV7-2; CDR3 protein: CASSLLGFRLYF; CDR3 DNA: TGTGCCAGCAGCTTGCTAGGGTTCAGATTGTACTTC
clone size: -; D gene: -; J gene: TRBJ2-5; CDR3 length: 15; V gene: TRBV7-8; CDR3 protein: CASSLKWADQETQYF; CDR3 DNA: TGTGCCAGCAGCTTAAAGTGGGCGGACCAAGAGACCCAGTACTTC
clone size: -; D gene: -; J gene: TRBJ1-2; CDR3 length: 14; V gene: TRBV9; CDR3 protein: CASSAPSLNYGYTF; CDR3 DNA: TGTGCCAGCAGCGCCCCGAGCCTCAACTATGGCTACACCTTC
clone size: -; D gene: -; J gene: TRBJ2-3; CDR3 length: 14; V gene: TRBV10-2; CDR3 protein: CASRSLGPTDTQYF; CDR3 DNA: TGCGCCAGCAGATCCCTGGGCCCCACAGATACGCAGTATTTT
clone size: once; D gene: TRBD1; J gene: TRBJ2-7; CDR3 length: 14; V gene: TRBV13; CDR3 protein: CASTQTTGVNEQYF; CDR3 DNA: TGTGCCAGCACCCAAACGACAGGGGTCAACGAGCAGTACTTC
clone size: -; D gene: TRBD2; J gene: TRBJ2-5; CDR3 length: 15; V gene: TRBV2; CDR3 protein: CASRTSGPRQETQYF; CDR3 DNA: TGTGCCAGCAGAACTAGCGGCCCGCGCCAAGAGACCCAGTACTTC
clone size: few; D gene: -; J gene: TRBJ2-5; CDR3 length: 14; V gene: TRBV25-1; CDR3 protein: CASSEWDNKETQYF; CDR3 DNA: TGTGCCAGCAGTGAATGGGACAACAAAGAGACCCAGTACTTC
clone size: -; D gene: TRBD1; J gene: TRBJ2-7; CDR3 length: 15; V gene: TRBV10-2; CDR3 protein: CASSGDRVASYEQYF; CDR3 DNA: TGCGCCAGCAGTGGAGACAGGGTAGCCTCCTACGAGCAGTACTTC